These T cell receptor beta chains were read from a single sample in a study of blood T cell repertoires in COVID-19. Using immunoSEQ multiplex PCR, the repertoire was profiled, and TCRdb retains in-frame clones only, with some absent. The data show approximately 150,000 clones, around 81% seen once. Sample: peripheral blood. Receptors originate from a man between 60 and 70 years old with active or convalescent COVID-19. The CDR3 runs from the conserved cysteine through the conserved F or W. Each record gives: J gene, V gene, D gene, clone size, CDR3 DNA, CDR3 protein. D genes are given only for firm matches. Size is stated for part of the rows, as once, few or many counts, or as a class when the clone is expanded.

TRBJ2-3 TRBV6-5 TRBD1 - TGTGCCAGCAGTTCAGGGGGCTTTGTGGGAGATACGCAGTATTTT CASSSGGFVGDTQYF
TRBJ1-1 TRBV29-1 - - TGCAGCGCCACGACAGGTGGGAACACTGAAGCTTTCTTT CSATTGGNTEAFF
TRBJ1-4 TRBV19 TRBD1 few TGTGCCAGTAGTACGACAGGGGAGGAAAAACTGTTTTTT CASSTTGEEKLFF
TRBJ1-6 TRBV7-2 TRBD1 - TGTGCCAGCAGCTTCCGACAGGGAAATTCACCCCTCCACTTT CASSFRQGNSPLHF
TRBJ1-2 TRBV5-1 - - TGCGCCAGCAGCCCGAGCTCCGGGTATGGCTACACCTTC CASSPSSGYGYTF
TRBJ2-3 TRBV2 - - TGTGCCACCGTATCCCGACGGCGGGGAGATACGCAGTATTTT CATVSRRRGDTQYF
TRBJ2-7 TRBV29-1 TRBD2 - TGCAGCGTTGAATGGACTAGCGGAACGTACGAGCAGTACTTC CSVEWTSGTYEQYF
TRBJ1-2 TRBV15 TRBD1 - TGTGCCACCAGCCCCGGGACAGGGGGCTATGGCTACACCTTC CATSPGTGGYGYTF
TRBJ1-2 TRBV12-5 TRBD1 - TGTGCTAGTGGTAGGACAGGGGATCGGGGCTACACCTTC CASGRTGDRGYTF
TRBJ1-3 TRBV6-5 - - TGTGCCAGCAAAGGGGCAGGGCAGGACACCATATATTTT CASKGAGQDTIYF
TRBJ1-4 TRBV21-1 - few TGTGCCAGCAGCAAAGCGGCGCGACAGGGGACAGGGAATGAAAAACTGTTTTTT CASSKAARQGTGNEKLFF
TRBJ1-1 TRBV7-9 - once TGTGCCAGCAGCTTAGATACAGTAAACACTGAAGCTTTCTTT CASSLDTVNTEAFF
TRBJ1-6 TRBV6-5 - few TGTGCCAGCACCCCCTCCGAGTCCTCACCCCTCCACTTT CASTPSESSPLHF
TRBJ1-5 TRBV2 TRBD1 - TGTGCCAGCAGCACAGGACAGGGGGATCAGCCCCAGCATTTT CASSTGQGDQPQHF
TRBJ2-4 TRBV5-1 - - TGCGCCAGCAGCTTGGGGAGGGAGGCCATTCAGTACTTC CASSLGREAIQYF
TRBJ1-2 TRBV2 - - TGTGCCAGCAGTGAAGTAAACACAGGGCTGGTTGGCTACACCTTC CASSEVNTGLVGYTF
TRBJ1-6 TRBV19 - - TGTGCCAGTAGTCACCGGGACATTTATTCACCCCTCCACTTT CASSHRDIYSPLHF
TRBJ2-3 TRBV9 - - TGTGCCAGCAGCGTAGGTTCGCTAGTCACAGATACGCAGTATTTT CASSVGSLVTDTQYF
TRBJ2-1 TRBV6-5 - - TGTGCCAGCAAACACGGGACAAGCTCCTACAATGAGCAGTTCTTC CASKHGTSSYNEQFF
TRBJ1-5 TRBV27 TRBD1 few TGTGCCAGCAGTCCCCGACAGGGGAATCAGCCCCAGCATTTT CASSPRQGNQPQHF
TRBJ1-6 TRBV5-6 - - TGTGCCAGCAGGTGGGGGGTCGGAGATTCACCCCTCCACTTT CASRWGVGDSPLHF
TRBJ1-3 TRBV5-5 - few TGTGCCAGCAGCTTGGGTACAGCCAGCTCTGGAAACACCATATATTTT CASSLGTASSGNTIYF
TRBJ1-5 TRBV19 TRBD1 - TGTGCCAGTAGAACAGGGGGCCCGAGCAATCAGCCCCAGCATTTT CASRTGGPSNQPQHF
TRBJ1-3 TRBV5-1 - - TGCGCCAGCAAAAGTCAAGGGGACTCTGGAAACACCATATATTTT CASKSQGDSGNTIYF
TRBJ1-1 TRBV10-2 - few TGCGCCAGCCAGGGGAGTATGAACACTGAAGCTTTCTTT CASQGSMNTEAFF